This TCR beta chain was captured by sequencing in a study of T cell responses to AZD1222 COVID-19 vaccine. Trimming removed 5 bases from V and 12 bases from J, with 16 bases in between. The germline V gene encodes CDR1 KGHSH and CDR2 LQKENI. This CDR3 has 12 residues. Sequenced by immunoSEQ multiplex PCR; TCRdb stores in-frame clones only, minus some. The data contain approximately 150,000 clones, approximately 90% of them seen just once; the ten biggest clones take up under 4.5%. This clone turned up a few times. This TCR was sampled from an adult who received the AZD1222 COVID-19 vaccine. The sample was peripheral blood, taken 28 days after the second AZD1222 dose. V gene TRBV18 combines with J gene TRBJ1-1, with a tentative D call TRBD1 (5 bases). CDR3 in amino acids: CASSTGGEMTFF. The CDR3 DNA is TGTGCCAGCTCAACGGGGGGGGAGATGACTTTCTTT.